Below, one T cell receptor (beta chain) is given with its context. V gave up 1 base and J gave up 7 bases, with 13 bases separating them. The CDR3 sequence is 15 residues long. Germline V gene sequence: CDR1 SGHTA, CDR2 FQGNSA. Amplification of the TCR beta CDR3 regions used RNA transcripts (as template). HTBI primers were employed in first-round RT-PCR, then a second-round multiplex PCR followed. TCRdb itself ran the multiplex PCR reads through MiXCR, one entry per CDR3 protein. Of 350,000 to 400,000 distinct CDR3 sequences in the sample, approximately 20% were seen once. This sample stems from a study of Graves' ophthalmopathy and Graves' hyperthyroidism.

The sequence was obtained from a woman aged 18-29 years with Graves' ophthalmopathy. The source material was peripheral blood. This chain uses TRBV7-2 with TRBJ2-2; tentative D call: TRBD1 (6 bases). The CDR3 loop reads CASSLVSTGGGELFF. Written as DNA, the CDR3 is TGTGCCAGCAGCTTAGTTTCGACAGGCGGCGGGGAGCTGTTTTTT.